This T cell receptor (beta chain) was sequenced in a study of identical twins. Study-level findings and limits: High-abundance cord blood beta clonotypes had fewer insertions; memory repertoires showed none. Among out-of-frame alpha sequences shared by twins, low generation probability occurred in excess. Sharing of beta out-of-frame sequences by twins showed a weaker excess.

This clonotype has at least ten counts. Its antigen is still unknown. A universal primer site was added by template switching, and unique molecular identifiers were carried by the cDNA. TCRdb fed the 5' RACE reads into MiXCR, producing one record per CDR3 protein. The data contain approximately 260,000 distinct CDR3 sequences, around 15% of them seen just once; the ten biggest clones take up around 8.3%. This receptor was identified in a woman aged 18-29 years in good health. Sequencing was carried out using memory (CD45RO+) T cells sorted from blood.

The CDR3 loop is CASNKDREDIQYF. The DNA of the CDR3 is TGTGCCAGCAATAAGGACAGGGAGGACATTCAGTACTTC. V and J are TRBV2 and TRBJ2-4; 8 nucleotides line up with TRBD1. The CDR3 runs to 13 residues. J lost 8 bases, V lost 7 bases, and 7 bases had no gene match. CDR1 and CDR2 from the germline V gene are SNHLY and FYNNEI.